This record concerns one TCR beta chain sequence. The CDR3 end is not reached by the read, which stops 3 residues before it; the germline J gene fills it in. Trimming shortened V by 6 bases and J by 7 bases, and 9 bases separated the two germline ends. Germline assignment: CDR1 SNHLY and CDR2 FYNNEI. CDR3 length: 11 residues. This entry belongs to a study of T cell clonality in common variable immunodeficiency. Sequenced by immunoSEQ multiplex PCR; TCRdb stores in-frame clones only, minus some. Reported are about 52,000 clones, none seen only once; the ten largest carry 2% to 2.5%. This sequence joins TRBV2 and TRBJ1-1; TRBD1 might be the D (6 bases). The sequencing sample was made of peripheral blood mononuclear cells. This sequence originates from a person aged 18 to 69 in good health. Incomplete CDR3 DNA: TGTGCCAGCAGGAGAGGGGGTGAA. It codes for CASRRGGE. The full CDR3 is CASRRGGEAFF.